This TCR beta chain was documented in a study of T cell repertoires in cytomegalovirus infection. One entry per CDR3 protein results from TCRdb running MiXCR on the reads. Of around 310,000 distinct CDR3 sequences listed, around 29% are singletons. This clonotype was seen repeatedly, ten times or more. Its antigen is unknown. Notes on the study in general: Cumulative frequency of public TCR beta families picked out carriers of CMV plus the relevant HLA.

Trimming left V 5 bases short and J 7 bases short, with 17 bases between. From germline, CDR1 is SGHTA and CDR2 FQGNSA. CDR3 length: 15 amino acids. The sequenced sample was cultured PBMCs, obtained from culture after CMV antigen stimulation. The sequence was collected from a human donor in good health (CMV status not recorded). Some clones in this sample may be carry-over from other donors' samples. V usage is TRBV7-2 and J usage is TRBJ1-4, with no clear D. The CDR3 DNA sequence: TGTGCCAGCAGCCCCGCAGACGCCAGAGGTGAAAAACTGTTTTTT. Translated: CASSPADARGEKLFF.